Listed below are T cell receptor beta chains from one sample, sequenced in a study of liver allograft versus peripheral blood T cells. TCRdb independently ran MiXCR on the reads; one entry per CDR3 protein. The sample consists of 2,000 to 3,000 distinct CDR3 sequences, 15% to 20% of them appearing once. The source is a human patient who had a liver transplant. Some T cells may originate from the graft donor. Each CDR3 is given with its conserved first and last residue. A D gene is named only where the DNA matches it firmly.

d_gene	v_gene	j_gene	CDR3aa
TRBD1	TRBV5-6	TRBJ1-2	CASSFEGAYGYTF
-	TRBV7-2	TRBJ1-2	CASSFKGQSYGYTF
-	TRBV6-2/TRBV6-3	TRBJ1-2	CASSTQENYGYTF
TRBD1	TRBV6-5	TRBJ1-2	CASSLHFGTVLYGYTF
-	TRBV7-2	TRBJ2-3	CASSLLADTQYF
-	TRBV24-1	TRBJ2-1	CATSDFNNEQFF
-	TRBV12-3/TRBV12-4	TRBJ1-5	CASNPGSINQPQHF
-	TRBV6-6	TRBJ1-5	CASSYPQGLGQPQHF
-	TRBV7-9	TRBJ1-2	CASSLAGSHGYTF
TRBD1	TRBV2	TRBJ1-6	CASSEQGANSPLHF
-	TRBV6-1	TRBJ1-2	CASRDGPLEGYTF
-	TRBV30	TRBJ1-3	CAWRRQGTGNTIYF
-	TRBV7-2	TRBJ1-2	CASSLEAGNYGYTF
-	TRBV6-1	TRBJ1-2	CASSEALSDRYYGYTF
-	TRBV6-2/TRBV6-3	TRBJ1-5	CASSYSWQNQPQHF
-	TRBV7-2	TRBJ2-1	CASSLLEGINEQFF
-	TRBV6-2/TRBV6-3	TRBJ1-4	CASSYRGTPNEKLFF
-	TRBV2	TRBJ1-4	CASSERATYNEKLFF
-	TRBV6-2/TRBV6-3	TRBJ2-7	CATLKQGDEQYF
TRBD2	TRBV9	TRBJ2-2	CASSVAGGAANTGELFF
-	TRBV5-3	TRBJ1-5	CARSHKGWSAQHF
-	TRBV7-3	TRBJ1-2	CASSLTGGDNYGYTF
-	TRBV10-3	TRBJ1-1	CATADPGRANTEAFF
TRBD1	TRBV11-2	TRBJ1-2	CASSPRDRVYGYTF
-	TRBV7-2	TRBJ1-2	CASSPDTGNYGYTF